Below are 19 T cell receptor beta chains sequenced from a single sample in a study of OX40 agonist ivuxolimab in advanced cancers. The method was immunoSEQ multiplex PCR; TCRdb's version includes in-frame clones alone and lacks a portion of them. Among 50,000 to 65,000 clones listed, around 84% were seen once. The source material was CD4+ or CD8+ T cells sorted from blood, sampled in a trial of the OX40 agonist ivuxolimab. These receptor sequences come from an adult with an advanced solid tumor such as melanoma, head and neck, liver or kidney cancer.

The chain employs TRBV18 and TRBJ1-5, with TRBD1 matching 7 bases. V gave up 3 bases and J gave up 7 bases; unmatched junction bases: 6. CDR1 is KGHSH, CDR2 LQKENI, per germline. This CDR3 has 14 residues. This CDR3 is CASSPGQGDQPQHF. CDR3 DNA: TGTGCCAGCTCACCGGGGCAGGGGGACCAGCCCCAGCATTTT.

This clone was recorded only once. Different DNA sequences within this sample yield the same CDR3. The chain uses TRBV29-1 and TRBJ1-1; D is unresolved. Germline values: CDR1 SQVTM, CDR2 ANQGSEA. The CDR3 spans 10 residues. Trimming took off 2 bases at V and 11 bases at J, with 9 bases between the two ends. CDR3 DNA sequence: TGCAGCGTTGAACCCGCTGCGGCTTTCTTT. Residues: CSVEPAAAFF.

The rearrangement joins TRBV30 to TRBJ1-2; no reliable D call. V gave up 0 bases and J gave up 7 bases, with 18 bases separating them. From germline, CDR1 is GTSNPN and CDR2 SVGIG (reference sequence). CDR3 size: 15 residues. In DNA form, the CDR3 reads TGTGCCTGGAGTGTGGATAGCCGTGGAGTGGGTGGCTACACCTTC. This gives the protein CAWSVDSRGVGGYTF.

The chain uses TRBV19 and TRBJ1-5; 10 nucleotides line up with TRBD1. CDR1 LNHDA and CDR2 SQIVND come from the germline V gene (reference sequence). The CDR3 extends over 15 amino acids. The ends lost 5 bases at V and 6 bases at J; junction bases unmatched: 7. The CDR3, as DNA: TGTGCCAGTAGTTCCGGGACAGGGGTACCTCAGCCCCAGCATTTT. It specifies CASSSGTGVPQPQHF.

The chain has TRBV7-9 and TRBJ1-2; D perhaps matches TRBD1 (6 bases). With 5 bases removed from V and 7 bases from J, the gap between germline ends came to 20 bases. The CDR3 totals 15 residues. CDR1 is SEHNR and CDR2 is FQNEAQ in the germline V gene (reference sequence). CDR3 residues: CASSPQGFSLGGYTF. CDR3 DNA sequence: TGTGCCAGCAGCCCCCAGGGGTTTAGTTTGGGTGGCTACACCTTC.

J is TRBJ2-5 and V is TRBV2; 7 bases map to TRBD1. CDR1 and CDR2 from the germline V gene are SNHLY and FYNNEI. V gave up 7 bases and J gave up 5 bases; unmatched junction bases: 13. The CDR3 loop spans 15 amino acids. The CDR3 region has the DNA TGTGCCAGCACACCCACAAACAGGGGAAGGGAGACCCAGTACTTC. It yields the protein CASTPTNRGRETQYF.

This chain connects TRBV4-3 to TRBJ2-5; D is undetermined. Trimming took 2 bases from V and 7 from J, leaving 11 bases between them. The CDR3 length is 13 residues. Germline V gene sequence: CDR1 LGHNA, CDR2 YSLEER. DNA for the CDR3: TGCGCCAGCAGCCAACGCCCGGACGGGACCCAGTACTTC. Its protein product is CASSQRPDGTQYF.

The rearrangement joins TRBV10-1 to TRBJ2-3; D ambiguous. CDR1 is WNHNN, CDR2 SYGVQD, per germline (reference sequence). The V gene lost 10 bases and the J gene lost 5 bases, with 7 bases spanning the gap. This CDR3 has 10 residues. The CDR3 loop reads CAKTKDTQYF. The CDR3 DNA reads TGCGCCAAGACGAAAGATACGCAGTATTTT.

The chain combines TRBV6-5 with TRBJ2-3; no clear D gene. Between the trimmed V and J ends, which lost 2 bases and 2 bases, there was a span of 5 bases. The CDR3 contains 13 residues. Germline-derived CDR1 and CDR2 are MNHEY and SVGAGI. The CDR3, as DNA: TGTGCCAGCAGTTACCTGCTCACAGATACGCAGTATTTT. Residues: CASSYLLTDTQYF.

The chain employs TRBV11-2 and TRBJ2-4, with D perhaps TRBD2 (7 bases). Germline CDR1 is SGHAT and CDR2 is FQNNGV. The V and J ends lost 1 base and 0 bases respectively, with 16 bases between them. This CDR3 region has 18 residues. CDR3 in amino acids: CASSLVRGADLAKNIQYF. CDR3 DNA sequence: TGTGCCAGCAGCTTAGTCCGGGGGGCGGACCTAGCCAAAAACATTCAGTACTTC.

The V and J genes are TRBV5-4 and TRBJ1-2; unclear D gene. CDR1 SGHNT and CDR2 YYREEE come from the germline V gene (reference sequence). V was pared by 0 bases and J by 0 bases, with 6 bases between. The CDR3 totals 14 residues. Written as DNA, the CDR3 is TGTGCCAGCAGCTTGGGGGGTTCTAACTATGGCTACACCTTC. Its protein product is CASSLGGSNYGYTF. The full variable domain, with the rest looked up from reference TRBV5-4 and TRBJ1-2, is ETGVTQSPTHLIKTRGQQVTLRCSSQSGHNTVSWYQQALGQGPQFIFQYYREEENGRGNFPPRFSGLQFPNYSSELNVNALELDDSALYLCASSLGGSNYGYTFGSGTRLTVV.

This rearrangement joins TRBV5-6 to TRBJ1-5; 7 bases map to TRBD1. CDR1 is SGHDT, CDR2 YYEEEE, per germline. Unmatched junction bases numbered 6, after V lost 4 bases and J lost 2 bases. This CDR3 has 15 residues. The CDR3 bases are TGTGCCAGCAGCGGGGGACAGCGGCGCAATCAGCCCCAGCATTTT. Translating gives CASSGGQRRNQPQHF. Filled out from reference TRBV5-6 and TRBJ1-5, the complete variable domain reads DAGVTQSPTHLIKTRGQQVTLRCSPKSGHDTVSWYQQALGQGPQFIFQYYEEEERQRGNFPDRFSGHQFPNYSSELNVNALLLGDSALYLCASSGGQRRNQPQHFGDGTRLSIL.

This sequence joins TRBV7-3 and TRBJ2-2; 10 positions agree with TRBD1. The junction had 6 bases not matched to a gene; V was cut back by 5 bases and J by 6 bases. Germline V gene data show CDR1 as SGHTA and CDR2 as FQGTGA. This CDR3 contains 15 residues. Here the CDR3 DNA reads TGTGCCAGCAGCACCGGGACAGGGGATCCCGGGGAGCTGTTTTTT. It encodes CASSTGTGDPGELFF. Using reference TRBV7-3 and TRBJ2-2 for the parts outside the CDR3, the full variable domain is GAGVSQTPSNKVTEKGKYVELRCDPISGHTALYWYRQSLGQGPEFLIYFQGTGAADDSGLPNDRFFAVRPEGSVSTLKIQRTERGDSAVYLCASSTGTGDPGELFFGEGSRLTVL.

The genes are TRBV11-3 and TRBJ1-1; the D gene is possibly TRBD1 (6 bases). Germline CDR1 is SGHNT and CDR2 is YENEEA. V was cut by 3 bases and J by 0 bases, with 11 bases left in between. This CDR3 is 15 amino acids long. This CDR3 is CASSFRGAMNTEAFF. CDR3 in DNA: TGTGCCAGCAGCTTCAGGGGTGCCATGAACACTGAAGCTTTCTTT.

The chain couples TRBV10-2 to TRBJ2-7, with 7 nucleotides matching TRBD1. The germline gives CDR1 WSHSY, CDR2 SAAADI. The junction had 6 bases not matched to a gene; V was cut back by 5 bases and J by 2 bases. CDR3 size: 14 residues. The CDR3 coding sequence is TGCGCCAGCAGTACACAGGGGATGGCCTACGAGCAGTACTTC. Encoded protein: CASSTQGMAYEQYF.

This clone showed up just a few times. The V call is TRBV7-2, the J call TRBJ2-7; D remains ambiguous. The CDR3 spans 13 residues. Looked up from germline, CDR1 is SGHTA and CDR2 is FQGNSA. V shed 6 bases and J shed 0 bases, with 9 bases lying between them. CDR3 nucleotide sequence: TGTGCCAGCAGACCACGGAGCTCCTACGAGCAGTACTTC. Translating gives CASRPRSSYEQYF.

V gene TRBV18 combines with J gene TRBJ2-7; 7 bases fit TRBD1. The CDR3 runs 14 residues. In germline, CDR1 is KGHSH, CDR2 LQKENI. The J segment lost 5 bases and the V segment lost 3 bases, leaving 7 bases of the junction unmatched. CDR3 nucleotides: TGTGCCAGCTCACCTCGGACAGGCAGCAACGAGCAGTACTTC. It codes for CASSPRTGSNEQYF.

V gene TRBV25-1 combines with J gene TRBJ1-4, with a weak D call TRBD1 (5 bases). V lost 3 bases to trimming and J lost 8 bases, with 10 bases between them. Germline loops: CDR1 MGHDK, CDR2 SYGVNS. This CDR3 spans 13 amino acids. The CDR3 spells CASSEGPREKLFF. CDR3 in DNA: TGTGCCAGCAGTGAGGGGCCTCGGGAAAAACTGTTTTTT.

This clone was counted a few times. The sample carries other DNA sequences with the same CDR3. The CDR3 region is CASSQETENYGYTF. The DNA of the CDR3 is TGCGCCAGCAGCCAAGAGACTGAAAACTATGGCTACACCTTC. The chain links TRBV4-3 to TRBJ1-2, with D unclear. This CDR3 contains 14 residues. Looked up from germline, CDR1 is LGHNA and CDR2 is YSLEER. V was shortened by 0 bases and J by 2 bases, with 7 bases between the two germline ends.